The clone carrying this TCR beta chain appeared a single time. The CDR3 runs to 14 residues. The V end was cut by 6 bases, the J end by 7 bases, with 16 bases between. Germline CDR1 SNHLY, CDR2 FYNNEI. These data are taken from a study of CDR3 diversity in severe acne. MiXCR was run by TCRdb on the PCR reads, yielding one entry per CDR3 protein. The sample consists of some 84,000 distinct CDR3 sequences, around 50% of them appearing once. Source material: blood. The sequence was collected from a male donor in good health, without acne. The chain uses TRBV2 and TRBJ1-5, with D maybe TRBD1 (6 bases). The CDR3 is CASSLQGQRQPQHF. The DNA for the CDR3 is TGTGCCAGCAGCCTACAGGGCCAGAGGCAGCCCCAGCATTTT.